This T cell receptor (beta chain) stems from a study of T cells in Graves' hyperthyroidism and ophthalmopathy. This CDR3 has 13 amino acids. Looked up from germline, CDR1 is SQVTM and CDR2 is ANQGSEA. V was cut by 5 bases and J by 1 base, with 12 bases left in between. Patients having uncontrolled infection, another autoimmune disease, pregnancy or lactation were not included. The diagnoses drew upon clinical symptoms, serum thyroxine and TRAb, thyroid ultrasound and orbital computed tomography. This clonotype was counted at least ten times. From RNA transcripts, TCR beta CDR3 regions were amplified. A first-round RT-PCR of the TCR CDR3 used the HTBI primer set. TCRdb ran MiXCR on the multiplex PCR reads and lists one entry per CDR3 protein. The top ten clones hold about 8.9% of a sample with 800,000 or so distinct CDR3 sequences, more than 30% of them seen once.

Sample: blood. The rearrangement links TRBV29-1 to TRBJ2-7; D is tentatively TRBD1 or TRBD2 (5 bases each). The sequence came from a man in his late teens or twenties with Graves' hyperthyroidism. CDR3 residues: CSVFGAVSYEQYF. For the CDR3, the DNA is TGCAGCGTTTTCGGGGCTGTATCCTACGAGCAGTACTTC.